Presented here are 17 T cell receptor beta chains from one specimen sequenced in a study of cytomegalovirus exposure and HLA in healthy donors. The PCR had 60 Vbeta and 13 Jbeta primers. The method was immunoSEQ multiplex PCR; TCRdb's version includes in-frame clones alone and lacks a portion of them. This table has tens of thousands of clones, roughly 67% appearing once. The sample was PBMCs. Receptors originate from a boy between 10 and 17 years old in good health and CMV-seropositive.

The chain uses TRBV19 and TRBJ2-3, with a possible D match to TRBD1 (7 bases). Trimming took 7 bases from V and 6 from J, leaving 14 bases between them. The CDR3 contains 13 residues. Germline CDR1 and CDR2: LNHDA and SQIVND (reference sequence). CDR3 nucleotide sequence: TGTGCCAGTATTGGCAGGGGGAGGGATACGCAGTATTTT. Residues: CASIGRGRDTQYF. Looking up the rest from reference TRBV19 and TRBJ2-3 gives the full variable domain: DGGITQSPKYLFRKEGQNVTLSCEQNLNHDAMYWYRQDPGQGLRLIYYSQIVNDFQKGDIAEGYSVSREKKESFPLTVTSAQKNPTAFYLCASIGRGRDTQYFGPGTRLTVL.

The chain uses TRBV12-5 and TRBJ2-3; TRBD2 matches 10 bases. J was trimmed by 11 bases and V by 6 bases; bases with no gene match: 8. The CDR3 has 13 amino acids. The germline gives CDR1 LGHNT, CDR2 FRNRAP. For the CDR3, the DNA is TGTGCTAGTGGCGTGGAAGCGGGAGGGGTGCAGTATTTT. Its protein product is CASGVEAGGVQYF.

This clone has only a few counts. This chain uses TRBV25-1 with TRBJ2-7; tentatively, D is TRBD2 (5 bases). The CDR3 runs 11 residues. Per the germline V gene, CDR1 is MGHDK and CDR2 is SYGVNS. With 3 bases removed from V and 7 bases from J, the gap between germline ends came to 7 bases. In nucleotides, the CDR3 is TGTGCCAGCAGTGATCGGGGAGAGCAGTACTTC. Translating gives CASSDRGEQYF.

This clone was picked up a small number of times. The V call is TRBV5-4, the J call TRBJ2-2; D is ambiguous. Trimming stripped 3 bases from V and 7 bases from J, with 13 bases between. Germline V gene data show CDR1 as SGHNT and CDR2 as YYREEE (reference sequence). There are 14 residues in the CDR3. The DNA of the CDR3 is TGTGCCAGCAGCTCGGTGGTTGGGCACGGGGAGCTGTTTTTT. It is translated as CASSSVVGHGELFF.

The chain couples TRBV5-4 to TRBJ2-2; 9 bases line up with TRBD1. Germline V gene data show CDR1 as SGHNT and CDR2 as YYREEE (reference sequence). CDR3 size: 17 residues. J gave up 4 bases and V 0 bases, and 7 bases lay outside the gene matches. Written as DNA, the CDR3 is TGTGCCAGCAGCTTGGGGGACAGGGTACGTTCCACCGGGGAGCTGTTTTTT. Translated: CASSLGDRVRSTGELFF.

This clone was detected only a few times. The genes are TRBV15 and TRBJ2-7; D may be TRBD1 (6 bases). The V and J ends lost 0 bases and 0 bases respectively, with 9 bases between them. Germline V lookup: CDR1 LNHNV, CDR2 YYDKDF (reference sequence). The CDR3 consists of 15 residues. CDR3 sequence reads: CATSREQGRSYEQYF. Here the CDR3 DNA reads TGTGCCACCAGCAGAGAGCAGGGGCGCTCCTACGAGCAGTACTTC.

CDR3 sequence reads: CASRRTGSHEQYF. For the CDR3, the DNA is TGTGCCAGCAGGCGGACAGGGTCCCACGAGCAGTACTTC. The chain joins TRBV11-2 to TRBJ2-7; 8 bases align to TRBD1. This CDR3 has 13 residues. Looked up from germline, CDR1 is SGHAT and CDR2 is FQNNGV. J was trimmed by 5 bases and V by 6 bases; bases with no gene match: 6.

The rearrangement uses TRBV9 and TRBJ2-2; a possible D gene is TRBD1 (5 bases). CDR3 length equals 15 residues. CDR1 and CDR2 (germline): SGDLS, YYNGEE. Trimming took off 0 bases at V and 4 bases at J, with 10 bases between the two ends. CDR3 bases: TGTGCCAGCAGCGTAGTGGACAACCTCACCGGGGAGCTGTTTTTT. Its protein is CASSVVDNLTGELFF.

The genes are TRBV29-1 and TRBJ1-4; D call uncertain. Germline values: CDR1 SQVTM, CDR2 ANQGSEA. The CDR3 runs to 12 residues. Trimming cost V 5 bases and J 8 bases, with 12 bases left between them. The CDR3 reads CSVCDIEEKLFF. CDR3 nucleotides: TGCAGCGTTTGTGACATCGAGGAAAAACTGTTTTTT.

The CDR3 is CAWMRGNTGELFF. In nucleotides, the CDR3 is TGTGCCTGGATGCGGGGGAACACCGGGGAGCTGTTTTTT. The J gene is TRBJ2-2, the V gene TRBV30, with D tentatively TRBD2 (6 bases). This CDR3 is built from 13 residues. CDR1 GTSNPN and CDR2 SVGIG come from the germline V gene (reference sequence). The V gene lost 4 bases and the J gene lost 1 base, with 7 bases spanning the gap.

CDR3 coding DNA: TGCGCCAGCAGCCAAGGATATGAGACAGATACGCAGTATTTT. Translating gives CASSQGYETDTQYF. V and J are TRBV4-1 and TRBJ2-3; D is ambiguous. Germline CDR1 and CDR2: MGHRA and YSYEKL. The CDR3 consists of 14 residues. The V and J ends lost 1 base and 3 bases respectively, with 8 bases between them.

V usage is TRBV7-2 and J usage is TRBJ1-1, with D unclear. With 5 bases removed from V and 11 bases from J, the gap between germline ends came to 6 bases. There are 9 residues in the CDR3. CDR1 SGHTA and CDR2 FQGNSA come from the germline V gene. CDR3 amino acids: CASSPPAFF. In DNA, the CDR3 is TGTGCCAGCAGCCCCCCGGCTTTCTTT.

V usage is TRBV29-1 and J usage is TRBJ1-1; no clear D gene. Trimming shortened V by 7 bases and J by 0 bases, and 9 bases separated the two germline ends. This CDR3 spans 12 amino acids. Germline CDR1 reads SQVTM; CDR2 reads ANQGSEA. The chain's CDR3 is CSARTLNTEAFF. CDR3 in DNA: TGCAGCGCTCGGACTCTGAACACTGAAGCTTTCTTT.

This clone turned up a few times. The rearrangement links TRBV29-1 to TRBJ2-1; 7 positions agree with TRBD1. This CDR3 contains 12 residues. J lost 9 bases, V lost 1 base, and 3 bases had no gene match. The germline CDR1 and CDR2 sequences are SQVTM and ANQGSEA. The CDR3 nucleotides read TGCAGCGTTGAAGCGACAGGGAGTGAGCAGTTCTTC. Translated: CSVEATGSEQFF.

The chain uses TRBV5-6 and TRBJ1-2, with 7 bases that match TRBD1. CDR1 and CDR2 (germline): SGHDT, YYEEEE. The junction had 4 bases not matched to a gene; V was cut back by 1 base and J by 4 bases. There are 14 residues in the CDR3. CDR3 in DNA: TGTGCCAGCAGCTTGTCTAACAGGGGCTATGGCTACACCTTC. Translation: CASSLSNRGYGYTF.

The chain's CDR3 is CASSYSNQPQHF. The CDR3 nucleotides read TGTGCCAGTAGTTATAGCAATCAGCCCCAGCATTTT. The chain joins TRBV19 to TRBJ1-5, with no clear D. V was pared by 5 bases and J by 0 bases, with 2 bases between. Germline CDR1 reads LNHDA; CDR2 reads SQIVND (reference sequence). The CDR3 consists of 12 residues.

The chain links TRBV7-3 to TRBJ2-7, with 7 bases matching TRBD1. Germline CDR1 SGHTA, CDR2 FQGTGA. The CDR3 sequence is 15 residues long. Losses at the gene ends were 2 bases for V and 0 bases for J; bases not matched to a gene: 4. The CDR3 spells CASSLSQGPSYEQYF. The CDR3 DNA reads TGTGCCAGCAGCTTATCACAGGGGCCCTCCTACGAGCAGTACTTC. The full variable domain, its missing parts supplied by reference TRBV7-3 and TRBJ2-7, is GAGVSQTPSNKVTEKGKYVELRCDPISGHTALYWYRQSLGQGPEFLIYFQGTGAADDSGLPNDRFFAVRPEGSVSTLKIQRTERGDSAVYLCASSLSQGPSYEQYFGPGTRLTVT.